A single sample gave rise to the 5 T cell receptor beta chains below, sequenced in a study of T cell changes during pregnancy in multiple sclerosis. Profiling relied on immunoSEQ multiplex PCR, and the TCRdb table lists in-frame clones only, not all of them. The data show 20,000 to 25,000 clones, with roughly 87% seen just once and roughly 7.7% held by the top ten. The sample here was CD8+ T cells from peripheral blood mononuclear cells, taken after pregnancy. The receptors originated from a female donor with multiple sclerosis, enrolled in a pregnancy study.

The J gene is TRBJ2-1, the V gene TRBV5-6, with 7 bases that match TRBD2. The CDR3 consists of 16 residues. With V trimmed by 4 bases and J by 4 bases, 11 bases remained unmatched. Germline values: CDR1 SGHDT, CDR2 YYEEEE. The CDR3, as DNA: TGTGCCAGCAGCCCCGTCCATGCGGGAGAGTACAATGAGCAGTTCTTC. This encodes CASSPVHAGEYNEQFF. The full variable domain, completed using reference TRBV5-6 and TRBJ2-1, is DAGVTQSPTHLIKTRGQQVTLRCSPKSGHDTVSWYQQALGQGPQFIFQYYEEEERQRGNFPDRFSGHQFPNYSSELNVNALLLGDSALYLCASSPVHAGEYNEQFFGPGTRLTVL.

The V call is TRBV5-4, the J call TRBJ2-2; D gene unclear. CDR3 size: 12 residues. Trimming shortened V by 4 bases and J by 3 bases, and 4 bases separated the two germline ends. The germline CDR1 and CDR2 sequences are SGHNT and YYREEE (reference sequence). For the CDR3, the DNA is TGTGCCAGCAGCCCTTACACCGGGGAGCTGTTTTTT. Its translation is CASSPYTGELFF.

The table lists this clone with a count of one. The V and J genes are TRBV6-5 and TRBJ2-7, with 12 bases that match TRBD1. This CDR3 contains 16 residues. Germline CDR1 and CDR2: MNHEY and SVGAGI. Trimming at V came to 2 bases and at J to 6 bases, leaving 8 bases not matched to a gene. CDR3 coding DNA: TGTGCCAGCAGTTACCCGACCGGGACAGGGGGCTCCGAGCAGTACTTC. Protein sequence: CASSYPTGTGGSEQYF.

The gene calls are TRBV19 and TRBJ1-1, with D perhaps TRBD1 (5 bases). Trimming cost V 5 bases and J 6 bases, with 16 bases left between them. Per germline, CDR1 LNHDA and CDR2 SQIVND (reference sequence). The CDR3 runs to 14 residues. CDR3 protein: CASSSPDWGAEAFF. The CDR3 bases are TGTGCCAGTAGTTCTCCCGACTGGGGCGCTGAAGCTTTCTTT.

The chain combines TRBV6-1 with TRBJ2-1; perhaps TRBD2 as D (5 bases). V lost 6 bases to trimming and J lost 9 bases, with 15 bases between them. Germline V gene data show CDR1 as MNHNS and CDR2 as SASEGT. The CDR3 is made up of 13 amino acids. This CDR3 is CASRGTSSAEQFF. DNA for the CDR3: TGTGCCAGCAGGGGCACTAGTTCCGCTGAGCAGTTCTTC.